Listed below are T cell receptor beta chains from one sample, sequenced in a study of shared clonotypes between healthy human individuals. Measured with immunoSEQ multiplex PCR; TCRdb has only the in-frame clones, and not every one. The sample contains around 700,000 clones, approximately 74% of which appear only once. Sequenced material: memory CD4+ T cells sorted from blood. The source is a woman younger than 45 in good health. Both conserved end residues are part of each CDR3. D genes are given only for firm matches. Size tells how often a clone was seen (once, few, many) or the class of an expanded clone, and some rows leave it out.

J | size | D | V | CDR3 | DNA
TRBJ1-5 | . | . | TRBV28 | CASNGWGVDQPQHF | TGTGCCAGCAACGGGTGGGGGGTAGATCAGCCCCAGCATTTT
TRBJ2-5 | . | TRBD1 | TRBV27 | CASSLRGPGGPQETQYF | TGTGCCAGCAGTTTGAGGGGGCCCGGCGGTCCCCAAGAGACCCAGTACTTC
TRBJ2-5 | . | . | TRBV7-9 | CASRRQLLQETQYF | TGTGCCAGCAGGAGGCAACTACTCCAAGAGACCCAGTACTTC
TRBJ2-3 | . | TRBD2 | TRBV28 | CATLGRGRTDTQYF | TGTGCCACCCTCGGTCGCGGGAGGACAGATACGCAGTATTTT
TRBJ1-2 | . | . | TRBV25-1 | CASSKQGVTYGYTF | TGTGCCAGCAGTAAGCAGGGAGTTACCTATGGCTACACCTTC
TRBJ1-1 | few | . | TRBV7-9 | CASSLSGGRDTEAFF | TGTGCCAGCAGCTTAAGTGGGGGGCGAGACACTGAAGCTTTCTTT
TRBJ2-5 | . | TRBD1 | TRBV14 | CASSQILGQGEETQYF | TGTGCCAGCAGCCAGATACTAGGCCAGGGGGAGGAGACCCAGTACTTC
TRBJ2-1 | . | . | TRBV15 | CATSRDRREFGEQFF | TGTGCCACCAGCAGAGATCGACGGGAGTTCGGTGAGCAGTTCTTC
TRBJ2-7 | . | . | TRBV6-5 | CASSYRGGSSYEQYF | TGTGCCAGCAGTTACAGGGGCGGAAGCTCCTACGAGCAGTACTTC
TRBJ1-2 | . | . | TRBV19 | CASILHGGRTNYGYTF | TGTGCCAGTATTCTGCATGGAGGCCGGACTAACTATGGCTACACCTTC
TRBJ2-3 | few | TRBD2 | TRBV5-4 | CASRSLAGTDTQYF | TGTGCCAGCAGGTCACTAGCGGGCACAGATACGCAGTATTTT
TRBJ1-2 | . | . | TRBV18 | CASSPRDNYGYTF | TGTGCCAGCTCACCAAGGGATAACTATGGCTACACCTTC
TRBJ1-1 | . | TRBD1 | TRBV2 | CAIRQGRRTEAFF | TGTGCCATTCGACAGGGAAGGAGGACTGAAGCTTTCTTT
TRBJ1-1 | . | . | TRBV6-5 | CASRDPQGSSEAFF | TGTGCCAGCAGAGACCCCCAGGGAAGCAGTGAAGCTTTCTTT
TRBJ2-1 | . | . | TRBV15 | CATSRETGLAHEQFF | TGTGCCACCAGCAGAGAAACGGGACTGGCACATGAGCAGTTCTTC
TRBJ1-2 | . | . | TRBV25-1 | CASGDYYGYTF | TGTGCCAGCGGAGACTACTATGGCTACACCTTC
TRBJ2-7 | . | TRBD1 | TRBV10-3 | CAIRATGTGTSYEQYF | TGTGCCATCAGGGCGACCGGGACAGGGACTTCCTACGAGCAGTACTTC
TRBJ1-1 | . | . | TRBV2 | CASRARQGSNTEAFF | TGTGCCAGCAGAGCCCGCCAGGGGTCGAACACTGAAGCTTTCTTT
TRBJ2-1 | . | . | TRBV6-6 | CASSPFNSYNEQFF | TGTGCCAGCAGTCCCTTTAACTCCTACAATGAGCAGTTCTTC
TRBJ2-1 | . | . | TRBV19 | CARTRPLIAEPNEQFF | TGTGCCAGGACGAGACCCCTCATAGCGGAGCCCAATGAGCAGTTCTTC
TRBJ1-2 | once | TRBD1 | TRBV27 | CASSSPRQGGYGYTF | TGTGCCAGCAGTTCACCCCGACAGGGAGGCTATGGCTACACCTTC
TRBJ1-2 | few | . | TRBV5-6 | CASSSQDRRNYGYTF | TGTGCCAGCAGCTCCCAGGACAGAAGGAACTATGGCTACACCTTC
TRBJ1-2 | few | . | TRBV11-2 | CASSLNYGYTF | TGTGCCAGCAGCTTGAACTATGGCTACACCTTC
TRBJ2-1 | . | TRBD2 | TRBV2 | CASREEGLAPNEQFF | TGTGCCAGCAGAGAAGAGGGACTAGCCCCCAATGAGCAGTTCTTC
TRBJ1-4 | . | . | TRBV2 | CASSSLFDSHNEKLFF | TGTGCCAGCAGTAGTCTTTTTGACAGCCACAATGAAAAACTGTTTTTT
TRBJ2-5 | . | . | TRBV6-1 | CASRESGPLRKTQYF | TGTGCCAGCAGGGAAAGCGGGCCCCTTCGGAAGACCCAGTACTTC
TRBJ2-7 | . | . | TRBV6-6 | CASNDNPIYEQYF | TGTGCCAGCAACGACAACCCCATCTACGAGCAGTACTTC
TRBJ2-5 | . | . | TRBV13 | CASSSTQYQETQYF | TGTGCCAGCAGCTCGACCCAGTACCAAGAGACCCAGTACTTC